The 10 T cell receptor beta chains below all came from one sample that was sequenced in a study of T-cell reconstitution after alpha-beta-depleted transplantation in children. Unique molecular identifiers were built into the TCRbeta library. TCRdb independently ran MiXCR on the PCR reads; one entry per CDR3 protein. The sample carries 800,000 to 1,000,000 distinct CDR3 sequences, 25% to 30% recorded once. The sequencing here drew on PBMCs, mostly from graft donor cells, taken 360 days after TCRalphabeta/CD19-depleted stem cell transplant. Every receptor here comes from a boy younger than two who had a stem cell transplant for SCID, so the T cells may come from the graft donor.

This clonotype was observed a handful of times. The DNA for the CDR3 is TGTGCCAGCAGCTTATCGGGACCTTATATGAACACTGAAGCTTTCTTT. Its protein is CASSLSGPYMNTEAFF. The chain has TRBV7-3 and TRBJ1-1; maybe TRBD1 (5 bases). Per the germline V gene, CDR1 is SGHTA and CDR2 is FQGTGA. V lost 2 bases and J 0 bases, leaving 13 bases between the germline ends. The CDR3 consists of 16 residues.

This clonotype showed up just a few times. V and J are TRBV12-3 or TRBV12-4 and TRBJ2-6; 9 nucleotides match TRBD2. Unmatched junction bases numbered 8, after V lost 2 bases and J lost 3 bases. The CDR3 length is 18 residues. As DNA, the CDR3 is TGTGCCAGCAGTTTAAAGGCGGGGGGGCATCGTGGGGCCAACGTCCTGACTTTC. It translates to CASSLKAGGHRGANVLTF.

The J gene is TRBJ2-7, the V gene TRBV20-1, with 10 bases lining up with TRBD2. The length of the CDR3 is 16 residues. Germline assignment: CDR1 DFQATT and CDR2 SNEGSKA (reference sequence). J gave up 1 base and V 3 bases, and 9 bases lay outside the gene matches. The CDR3 nucleotides read TGCAGTGCTAGTAAAGCGGGGGGGCTGGCGTCCTACGAGCAGTACTTC. Its protein product is CSASKAGGLASYEQYF.

This clonotype has more than one count but fewer than ten. The CDR3 DNA reads as TGTGCCAGCAGCTTAGTAGGGGGGGCTGAAGATACGCAGTATTTT. Its protein product is CASSLVGGAEDTQYF. This chain connects TRBV7-7 to TRBJ2-3, with a weak D call TRBD2 (7 bases). Germline-derived CDR1 and CDR2 are SSHAT and FNYEAQ (reference sequence). The CDR3 length is 15 residues. V dropped 1 base and J dropped 5 bases, with 13 bases sitting between them.

This clonotype was counted a few times. The rearrangement links TRBV5-1 to TRBJ2-2; tentative D call: TRBD2 (5 bases). This CDR3 contains 13 residues. V lost 2 bases to trimming and J lost 7 bases, with 9 bases between them. Germline V gives CDR1 SGHRS, CDR2 YFSETQ. CDR3 nucleotide sequence: TGCGCCAGCAGCTTTCTCGGGAACGGGGAGCTGTTTTTT. Translation gives CASSFLGNGELFF.

This chain links TRBV20-1 with TRBJ1-1; D is unresolved. CDR1 is DFQATT and CDR2 is SNEGSKA in the germline V gene (reference sequence). V lost 5 bases and J lost 1, with 11 bases in between. There are 13 residues in the CDR3. In nucleotides, the CDR3 is TGCAGTGCTGCAATCCAGGAGAACACTGAAGCTTTCTTT. It yields the protein CSAAIQENTEAFF.

In its sample, this clonotype was seen a few times. The chain combines TRBV24-1 with TRBJ2-1, with 10 bases that match TRBD2. Germline-derived CDR1 and CDR2 are KGHDR and SFDVKD. The CDR3 contains 14 residues. With 8 bases clipped from V and 5 bases from J, the junction kept 5 bases outside the gene matches. CDR3 in amino acids: CATKSGGADNEQFF. The CDR3 DNA follows: TGTGCCACCAAGAGCGGGGGGGCAGACAATGAGCAGTTCTTC.

The chain employs TRBV7-2 and TRBJ2-7; D remains unclear. The V gene's germline CDR1 is SGHTA and CDR2 FQGNSA. The CDR3 is 16 amino acids. V gave up 5 bases and J gave up 0 bases, with 17 bases separating them. The CDR3 DNA follows: TGTGCCAGCAGCCCCGGAAAGGACGGTGGCTCCTACGAGCAGTACTTC. This translates into CASSPGKDGGSYEQYF.

This clonotype has a handful of counts. This chain uses TRBV12-3 or TRBV12-4 with TRBJ2-3; tentatively, D is TRBD1 or TRBD2 (5 bases each). The CDR3 consists of 15 residues. The germline V and J ends were trimmed by 6 bases and 1 base, with 14 bases remaining between them. In DNA, the CDR3 is TGTGCCAGCAGCAAGAGAGGGGTAGGCACAGATACGCAGTATTTT. It specifies CASSKRGVGTDTQYF.

This clonotype has more than one count but fewer than ten. The chain combines TRBV30 with TRBJ2-3; 7 positions agree with TRBD1. From germline, CDR1 is GTSNPN and CDR2 SVGIG (reference sequence). V shed 7 bases and J 3 bases; nucleotides not matched to a gene: 7. This CDR3 contains 13 residues. In DNA, the CDR3 is TGTGCCTACATGACAGGGTGGACAGATACGCAGTATTTT. Residues: CAYMTGWTDTQYF.